The TCR beta chain under discussion was sequenced for a study of Graves' ophthalmopathy and Graves' hyperthyroidism. Study results and limitations: Detection in blood was also observed for most expanded thyroid clonotypes above 0.001 frequency.

As to this clonotype: Its target is not known.

Germline loops: CDR1 ENHRY, CDR2 SYGVKD. The V end was cut by 10 bases, the J end by 4 bases, with 11 bases between. The CDR3 is 13 residues long. Other autoimmune disease, uncontrolled infection, pregnancy and lactation led to exclusion. CDR3 regions of TCR beta were amplified from RNA transcripts. RT-PCR was first run with HTBI primers, then multiplex PCR in a second round. MiXCR, run by TCRdb on the multiplex PCR reads, gives a single entry per CDR3 protein. The table has hundreds of thousands of distinct CDR3 sequences, roughly 39% seen once; the top ten hold under 3.5%. V gene TRBV10-3 combines with J gene TRBJ2-6; D unclear. The specimen was peripheral blood. The clonotype originates from an adult man with Graves' ophthalmopathy. Here the CDR3 reads CATQASGANVLTF. For the CDR3, the DNA is TGTGCCACCCAGGCGTCCGGGGCCAACGTCCTGACTTTC.